The T cell receptor (beta chain) under discussion was sequenced for a study of blood T cell repertoires in COVID-19 (dated by TCRdb to 2020 to 2021). Background on the whole study: Samples covering the acute and convalescent phases of COVID-19 were provided by collaborators in the United States, Italy and Spain. A de-identified subject ID, COVID-19 status, age in years and sex were almost always included in the sample metadata. The dataset comprised deeply sampled blood TCRbeta repertoires from subjects exposed to, actively infected with, or recovered from COVID-19. The samples were drawn from the first 160 participants of the ongoing ImmuneRACE study and from 1,254 subjects provided by 6 global collaborators. The material from the prospective study consisted of cDNA or gDNA derived from T cells, B-cell-depleted T cells, or PBMCs. Where available, HLA class I and class II types were taken from metadata supplied by the sample provider and were not determined by assay-based typing. A freely available public database, intended as a resource for researchers studying the immune response to SARS-CoV-2, is where the repertoires were released. Overall study outcomes, separate from this receptor: The quantity of clinical and demographic metadata differed by source and by participant and was supplied without curation.

CDR3 length: 19 amino acids, cysteine to phenylalanine. The only DNA kept is the CDR3, 57 bases in frame from the first base. Compared with germline, V lacks 2 bases and J lacks 2 bases; bases without a gene match: 12. CDR1 and CDR2 (SGHVS, FNYEAQ) derive from the germline V gene. Participants in the prospective study were enrolled through a virtual design, were aged roughly 18 to 100 years, and lived in under 25 United States geographic areas. To assign participants to cohorts, the prospective study relied on clinical history that participants themselves reported in a screening survey and a study questionnaire. Recovered participants in ImmuneRACE Cohort 3 were defined as having two consecutive negative NP/OP PCR tests, clearance from a healthcare professional, or resolution of symptoms. In the prospective study, whole blood, serum and a nasopharyngeal or oropharyngeal swab were collected from each participant by mobile phlebotomists. Prospective study participants could optionally give additional blood draws and questionnaires over an approximately 2-month period. Before DNA extraction, prospective study blood samples were shipped either frozen or at room temperature.

This clone appeared a few times. Its antigen has not been determined. One base away there is no much larger clone; base qualities are not given. The immunoSEQ Assay, a bias-controlled multiplex PCR, was used to amplify TCRbeta CDR3 regions from genomic DNA. The authors' pipeline ran thus. Within the assay, amplification of reference gene primers was used to estimate how many nucleated cells each sample contained. To quantify the absolute abundance of each unique TCRbeta CDR3 rearrangement, sequence reads were collapsed and filtered. For each sample, productive Simpson clonality was calculated as the square root of Simpson's diversity index across productive rearrangements. TCRdb holds this immuneACCESS table with in-frame rearrangements only. Some clones are missing; in checked studies, unresolved V genes explain under half, and the rest has no known cause. That table gives V, J and clone size, and the DNA gave D and trimming. Here the sample has a few hundred thousand clones; 87% occur a single time. The top ten clonotypes cover 3% of the sample.

The receptor was isolated from a woman aged 25 to 45 who had recovered from COVID-19. Sequences were obtained from PBMCs or T cells enriched from blood (not recorded which). In this chain, TRBV7-6 is recombined with TRBJ2-2, and TRBD2 matches 9 of the central bases. For the CDR3, the sequence is CASSLPRGLAGLNTGELFF. The nucleotides read TGTGCCAGCAGCTTACCTCGGGGTCTAGCGGGATTAAACACCGGGGAGCTGTTTTTT.